The clone carrying this TCR beta chain occurred many times. This CDR3 region has 12 residues. Germline values: CDR1 SGHTA, CDR2 FQGNSA. V dropped 2 bases and J dropped 1 base, with 2 bases sitting between them. This specimen comes from a study of human T cells and chemical hapten exposure. MiXCR was run by TCRdb on the RACE reads, yielding one entry per CDR3 protein. The sample records about 160,000 distinct CDR3 sequences, approximately 30% being singletons. As to time point: patch test 3, about 24 weeks after DPC sensitization. Noted treatment: therapeutic diphenylcyclopropenone sensitization with weekly scalp DPC.

The chain carries TRBV7-2 and TRBJ1-1; D uncertain. Material: whole blood, obtained in connection with sensitization to the hapten diphenylcyclopropenone (DPC). This sequence originates from a woman between 18 and 29 years old with alopecia areata. Some clones in this sample may be carry-over from other donors' samples. CDR3 nucleotides: TGTGCCAGCAGCTTATGGAACACTGAAGCTTTCTTT. It is translated as CASSLWNTEAFF.